The source of this TCR beta chain is a study of early T cells in non-severe SARS-CoV-2 infection. As for this clonotype: This could be a read error, since a much larger clone is one nucleotide away.

Germline V CDR1 and CDR2: MNHNS, SASEGT. The length of the CDR3 is 11 residues. Unique molecular identifiers tagged individual cDNA molecules. TCRdb fed the 5' RACE reads into MiXCR, producing one record per CDR3 protein. The sample yields some 60,000 distinct CDR3 sequences, roughly a tenth seen once. The genes are TRBV6-1 and TRBJ1-1, with D unresolved. The clonotype was recovered from an adult who was a healthcare worker with PCR-confirmed SARS-CoV-2 infection or an uninfected control (not recorded which). The sample consisted of whole blood. CDR3 sequence reads: CGSGWGTEAFF. The CDR3 DNA follows: TGTGGCAGCGGATGGGGCACTGAAGCTTTCTTT.